This paragraph reports one T cell receptor beta chain. Its antigen is undetermined. Produced via immunoSEQ multiplex PCR; TCRdb's table is partial and in-frame only. This repertoire shows 70,000 to 95,000 clones, approximately 94% found once; its top ten account for around 2.8%. CDR3 length: 15 residues. Germline CDR1 SGHDT, CDR2 YYEEEE. V lost 2 bases to trimming and J lost 1 base; unmatched junction nucleotides: 3. These data come from a study of OX40 agonist ivuxolimab in advanced cancers. Study findings and constraints: CD4+ and CD8+ blood T cells expanded clonally by week 6 at 0.1 to 3.0 mg/kg.

The input for sequencing was CD4+ or CD8+ T cells sorted from blood, taken in a trial of the OX40 agonist ivuxolimab. This chain connects TRBV5-6 to TRBJ2-3, with 8 nucleotides matching TRBD1. The sequence derives from an adult with an advanced solid tumor such as melanoma, head and neck, liver or kidney cancer. The CDR3 DNA follows: TGTGCCAGCAGCTTAGAGACAGGGGGCACAGATACGCAGTATTTT. Encoded protein: CASSLETGGTDTQYF.